This entry lists 18 T cell receptor beta chains sequenced from one sample in a study of T cells in Graves' hyperthyroidism and ophthalmopathy. The investigators amplified TCR beta CDR3 regions from RNA transcripts. HTBI primers drove first-round RT-PCR of the TCR CDR3. TCRdb reprocessed the multiplex PCR reads via MiXCR and lists one record per CDR3 protein. The repertoire holds about 330,000 distinct CDR3 sequences, with roughly 13% as singletons. Sequenced input: blood. The receptors here all came from a woman between 40 and 55 years old with Graves' ophthalmopathy.

In its sample, this clonotype was seen many times. The rearrangement uses TRBV11-3 and TRBJ2-2; D is ambiguous. Germline CDR1 is SGHNT and CDR2 is YENEEA. Trimming cost V 1 base and J 7 bases, with 16 bases left between them. The CDR3 consists of 16 residues. The DNA of the CDR3 is TGTGCCAGCAGCTTAGGAGGCGGCTCTTGGCACGGGGAGCTGTTTTTT. It encodes CASSLGGGSWHGELFF.

This clonotype was seen only a few times. The chain links TRBV19 to TRBJ1-5; D is unclear. V lost 5 bases and J lost 4, with 9 bases in between. The CDR3 sequence is 13 residues long. The germline gives CDR1 LNHDA, CDR2 SQIVND (reference sequence). Here the CDR3 DNA reads TGTGCCAGTAGTCGGAGTCCAAATCAGCCCCAGCATTTT. Translating it yields CASSRSPNQPQHF.

The chain uses TRBV11-1 and TRBJ1-6; 7 positions match TRBD1. This CDR3 is 18 amino acids long. Germline loops: CDR1 SGHAT, CDR2 FQDESV (reference sequence). The ends lost 0 bases at V and 1 base at J; junction bases unmatched: 6. The CDR3 DNA follows: TGTGCCAGCAGCTTAGCCAGGACAGGCGTATCCTATAATTCACCCCTCCACTTT. Its translation is CASSLARTGVSYNSPLHF.

This clonotype has just a few counts. J is TRBJ1-1 and V is TRBV5-1; no firm D call. Germline V lookup: CDR1 SGHRS, CDR2 YFSETQ. The CDR3 covers 14 residues. Trimming cost V 0 bases and J 6 bases, with 12 bases left between them. CDR3 region: CASSLAGRAPEAFF. The CDR3 DNA follows: TGCGCCAGCAGCTTGGCCGGGAGGGCCCCTGAAGCTTTCTTT.

Turning to this clonotype: With a much larger clone just one base away, this may be a read error. The chain recombines TRBV10-3 with TRBJ2-7, with D tentatively TRBD1 or TRBD2 (6 bases each). The CDR3 runs 16 residues. In germline, CDR1 is ENHRY, CDR2 SYGVKD. This chain's CDR3 is CATSESEGRGTYEQYF. CDR3 nucleotide sequence: TGTGCCACCAGTGAGTCGGAGGGCAGGGGAACCTACGAGCAGTACTTC.

This clonotype was recorded a few times. The chain recombines TRBV6-1 with TRBJ1-4, with D possibly being TRBD1 (5 bases). The CDR3 sequence is 20 residues long. Germline lookup yields CDR1 MNHNS and CDR2 SASEGT. Trimming stripped 5 bases from V and 8 bases from J, with 33 bases between. The CDR3 DNA follows: TGTGCCAGCAGTAACATTCCTCCCTGGGGGGACTATCTAGTATTGGAAAAACTGTTTTTT. As protein: CASSNIPPWGDYLVLEKLFF.

The sample holds many counts of this clonotype. The V call is TRBV19, the J call TRBJ2-1, with 7 bases identical to TRBD1. The ends lost 9 bases at V and 0 bases at J; junction bases unmatched: 8. Germline V lookup: CDR1 LNHDA, CDR2 SQIVND (reference sequence). This CDR3 spans 15 amino acids. This CDR3 reads CASLDRASSYNEQFF. The CDR3 DNA follows: TGTGCCAGCCTTGACAGGGCGAGCTCCTACAATGAGCAGTTCTTC.

The chain combines TRBV6-1 with TRBJ2-7, with 16 bases lining up with TRBD2. The CDR3 length is 17 residues. Unmatched junction bases numbered 7, after V lost 6 bases and J lost 2 bases. From germline, CDR1 is MNHNS and CDR2 SASEGT. The CDR3 region has the DNA TGTGCCAGCAGACAACCGGGACTAGCGGGAGGGCCCTACGAGCAGTACTTC. Translated: CASRQPGLAGGPYEQYF.

This clonotype has only a few counts. The genes are TRBV3-1 and TRBJ1-2; D call uncertain. Germline V gene sequence: CDR1 LGHDT, CDR2 YNNKEL (reference sequence). This CDR3 contains 12 residues. V dropped 3 bases and J dropped 8 bases, with 10 bases sitting between them. The CDR3 sequence is CASSHSMGGYTF. The CDR3 DNA sequence: TGTGCCAGCAGCCACTCCATGGGGGGCTACACCTTC.

This clonotype occurred many times. The J gene is TRBJ2-5, the V gene TRBV11-2; D is unresolved. The CDR3 contains 17 residues. CDR1 is SGHAT, CDR2 FQNNGV, per germline. Between the trimmed V and J ends, which lost 0 bases and 4 bases, there was a span of 18 bases. This chain's CDR3 is CASSLEDVKLPGETQYF. The CDR3 DNA reads TGTGCCAGCAGCTTAGAGGATGTCAAACTCCCCGGAGAGACCCAGTACTTC.

Ten or more counts support this clonotype. The chain has TRBV20-1 and TRBJ2-5; the D gene is possibly TRBD2 (6 bases). Trimming took off 0 bases at V and 4 bases at J, with 9 bases between the two ends. Looked up from germline, CDR1 is DFQATT and CDR2 is SNEGSKA (reference sequence). The CDR3 is made up of 13 amino acids. The CDR3: CSARDPGVETQYF. The CDR3 region has the DNA TGCAGTGCTAGAGACCCGGGGGTAGAGACCCAGTACTTC.

The chain carries TRBV4-2 and TRBJ2-7; 7 bases align to TRBD2. Germline lookup yields CDR1 LGHNA and CDR2 YNFKEQ. Trimming removed 5 bases from V and 4 bases from J; junction bases left unmatched: 14. The CDR3 contains 16 residues. In DNA, the CDR3 is TGTGCCAGCAGCATCACGATAGGACTAGAAATATACGAGCAGTACTTC. Translating gives CASSITIGLEIYEQYF.

This clonotype occurred many times. The chain has TRBV15 and TRBJ2-1; 8 bases match TRBD2. V trimming: 1 base; J trimming: 6 bases; junction bases outside the gene matches: 5. Germline V gene data show CDR1 as LNHNV and CDR2 as YYDKDF (reference sequence). CDR3 length: 15 residues. For the CDR3, the DNA is TGTGCCACCAGCAGAGTGCGGGAGGCTTTCAATGAGCAGTTCTTC. It is translated as CATSRVREAFNEQFF. Variable domain in full (rest from reference TRBV15 and TRBJ2-1): DAMVIQNPRYQVTQFGKPVTLSCSQTLNHNVMYWYQQKSSQAPKLLFHYYDKDFNNEADTPDNFQSRRPNTSFCFLDIRSPGLGDTAMYLCATSRVREAFNEQFFGPGTRLTVL.

This clonotype was seen a handful of times. The chain couples TRBV9 to TRBJ1-5, with D perhaps matching TRBD1 (5 bases). The V gene lost 3 bases and the J gene lost 6 bases, with 19 bases spanning the gap. CDR1 SGDLS and CDR2 YYNGEE come from the germline V gene. The CDR3 is 16 residues long. The CDR3 DNA sequence: TGTGCCAGCAGCGCCGGGAGGGGACTAGATAGTCAGCCCCAGCATTTT. This encodes CASSAGRGLDSQPQHF.

The sample holds many counts of this clonotype. The chain's CDR3 is CASSPDREYGYTF. CDR3 bases: TGTGCCAGCAGCCCGGACAGGGAATATGGCTACACCTTC. The chain uses TRBV7-2 and TRBJ1-2; 8 bases map to TRBD1. J was trimmed by 5 bases and V by 5 bases; bases with no gene match: 4. The CDR3 loop spans 13 amino acids. The germline gives CDR1 SGHTA, CDR2 FQGNSA.

This clonotype was seen at least ten times. V usage is TRBV28 and J usage is TRBJ2-7; TRBD1 matches 7 bases. Germline V lookup: CDR1 MDHEN, CDR2 SYDVKM. V shed 7 bases, J shed 5 bases, and the junction held 14 bases outside the gene matches. This CDR3 spans 15 amino acids. As DNA, the CDR3 is TGTGCCAGCACCCCCGCAGAGACAGGGCAGGACGAGCAGTACTTC. Its protein product is CASTPAETGQDEQYF.

The gene calls are TRBV20-1 and TRBJ2-7; D ambiguous. This CDR3 comprises 13 residues. Trimming removed 5 bases at V and 4 bases at J, with 15 bases between. Germline V gives CDR1 DFQATT, CDR2 SNEGSKA (reference sequence). The CDR3 reads CSARRLVGYEQYF. CDR3 coding DNA: TGCAGTGCTCGTCGGCTAGTTGGATACGAGCAGTACTTC.

This clonotype was seen more than once but under ten times. This rearrangement joins TRBV12-3 or TRBV12-4 to TRBJ2-1, with D perhaps TRBD2 (5 bases). V shed 8 bases and J shed 6 bases, with 17 bases lying between them. CDR3 length: 14 amino acids. In DNA, the CDR3 is TGTGCCAGCTCGTCTAGCAAGTCGGGCAATGAGCAGTTCTTC. Encoded protein: CASSSSKSGNEQFF.